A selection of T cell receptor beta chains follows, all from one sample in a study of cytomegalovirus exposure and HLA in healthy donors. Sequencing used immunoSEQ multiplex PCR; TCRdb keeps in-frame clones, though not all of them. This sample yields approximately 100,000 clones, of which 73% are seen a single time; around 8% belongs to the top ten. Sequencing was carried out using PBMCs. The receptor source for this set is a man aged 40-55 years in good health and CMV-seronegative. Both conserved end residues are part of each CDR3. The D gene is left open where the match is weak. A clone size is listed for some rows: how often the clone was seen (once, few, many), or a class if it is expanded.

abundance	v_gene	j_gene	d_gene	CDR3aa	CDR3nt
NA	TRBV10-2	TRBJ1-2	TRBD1	CASSEGGQLNYGYTF	TGCGCCAGCAGTGAGGGGGGACAGCTTAACTATGGCTACACCTTC
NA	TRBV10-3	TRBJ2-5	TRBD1	CAISGTGAQETQYF	TGTGCCATCAGTGGGACAGGGGCCCAAGAGACCCAGTACTTC
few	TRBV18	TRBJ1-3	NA	CASSSGASVGNTIYF	TGTGCCAGCTCATCCGGCGCCAGCGTCGGAAACACCATATATTTT
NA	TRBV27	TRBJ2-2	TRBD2	CASSLLAGAPVGELFF	TGTGCCAGCAGTTTATTAGCGGGGGCCCCGGTCGGGGAGCTGTTTTTT
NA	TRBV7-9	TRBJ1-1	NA	CSSSFFARTGNTEAFF	TGTTCCAGCAGCTTTTTTGCCCGCACAGGGAACACTGAAGCTTTCTTT
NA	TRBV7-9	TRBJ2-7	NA	CSSSSPGLTYEQYF	TGTTCCAGCAGCTCTCCGGGACTCACCTACGAGCAGTACTTC
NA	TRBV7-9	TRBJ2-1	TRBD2	CASGTSGEVNNEQFF	TGTGCCAGCGGAACCAGCGGGGAGGTTAACAATGAGCAGTTCTTC
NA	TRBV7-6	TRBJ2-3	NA	CASSILAGGTDTQYF	TGTGCCAGCAGCATACTAGCCGGGGGCACAGATACGCAGTATTTT
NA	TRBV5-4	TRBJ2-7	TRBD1	CASTDRVVDEQYF	TGTGCCAGCACCGACAGGGTCGTAGACGAGCAGTACTTC
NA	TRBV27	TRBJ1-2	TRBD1	CASSLSGQVRGYTF	TGTGCCAGCAGTTTATCGGGACAGGTGCGAGGCTACACCTTC
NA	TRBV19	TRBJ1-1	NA	CASSRRTDYTEAFF	TGTGCCAGTAGTCGGAGGACAGACTACACTGAAGCTTTCTTT
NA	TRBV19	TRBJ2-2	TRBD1	CASSAFRDRGYTGELFF	TGTGCCAGTAGTGCATTCCGGGACAGGGGTTACACCGGGGAGCTGTTTTTT
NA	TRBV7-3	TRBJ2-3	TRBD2	CASSVNGGIAGGDTQYF	TGTGCCAGCAGCGTCAACGGCGGGATAGCGGGAGGGGATACGCAGTATTTT
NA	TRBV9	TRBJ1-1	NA	CASSEWAGNTEAFF	TGTGCCAGCAGCGAGTGGGCAGGCAACACTGAAGCTTTCTTT
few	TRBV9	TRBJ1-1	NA	CASSAAKAFF	TGTGCCAGCAGCGCCGCGAAAGCTTTCTTT
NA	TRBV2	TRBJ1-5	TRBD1	CASSEIGQGGQPQHF	TGTGCCAGCAGCGAGATAGGACAGGGCGGTCAGCCCCAGCATTTT
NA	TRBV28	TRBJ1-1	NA	CASTQGGGFAEAFF	TGTGCCAGCACCCAAGGGGGGGGATTCGCTGAAGCTTTCTTT
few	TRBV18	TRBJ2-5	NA	CASSPIVSGETQYF	TGTGCCAGCTCACCTATCGTATCCGGGGAGACCCAGTACTTC
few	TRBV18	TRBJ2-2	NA	CARSLQRQDNTGELFF	TGTGCCCGCTCACTTCAGCGGCAGGATAACACCGGGGAGCTGTTTTTT
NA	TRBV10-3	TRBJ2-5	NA	CAISDPRGQETQYF	TGTGCCATCAGTGACCCCAGAGGTCAAGAGACCCAGTACTTC
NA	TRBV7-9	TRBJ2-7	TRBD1	CASSLGTGLSYEQYF	TGTGCCAGCAGCCTCGGGACAGGGTTGTCCTACGAGCAGTACTTC
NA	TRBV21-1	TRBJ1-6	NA	CASSKPRMKQNSPLHF	TGTGCCAGCAGCAAACCCCGGATGAAACAGAATTCACCCCTCCACTTT
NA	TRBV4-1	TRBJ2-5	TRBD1	CASSQDRTGGLQETQYF	TGCGCCAGCAGCCAAGACAGGACAGGGGGACTCCAAGAGACCCAGTACTTC
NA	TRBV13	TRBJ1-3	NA	CASSLSIAGPEGGNTIYF	TGTGCCAGCAGCTTAAGTATAGCGGGACCCGAGGGCGGAAACACCATATATTTT
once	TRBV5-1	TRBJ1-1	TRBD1	CASSLRGYRFRGRNTEAFF	TGCGCCAGCAGCTTGAGGGGGTATCGGTTCAGGGGGCGGAACACTGAAGCTTTCTTT
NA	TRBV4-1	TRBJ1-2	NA	CASSQDRANYGYTF	TGCGCCAGCAGCCAAGATAGAGCTAACTATGGCTACACCTTC
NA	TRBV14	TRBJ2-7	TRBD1	CASSRPGQGPYEQYF	TGTGCCAGCAGCCGCCCCGGACAGGGACCCTACGAGCAGTACTTC